The text below deals with one T cell receptor (beta chain). Germline CDR1 MRHNA, CDR2 SNTAGT. V shed 10 bases and J 7 bases; nucleotides not matched to a gene: 12. This CDR3 has 14 amino acids. Roughly 30,000 T cell genomes (roughly 0.2 ug DNA) went into each sorted-subset replicate. TCRdb's table, derived via immunoSEQ multiplex PCR, lists solely in-frame clones and lacks some. Of 850,000 to 1,100,000 clones in the sample, approximately 77% are singletons; the top ten hold 0.89%. The data derive from a study of shared clonotypes between healthy human individuals. On the study more broadly: Each donor's CD4 naive and CD4 memory cells filled three plates apiece, CD8 naive two, and CD8 memory one.

Sequencing was done on a sample of memory CD4+ T cells from PBMCs. Subset noted: CD45RA-negative fraction. The sequence was collected from a man younger than 30 in good health. Some clones in this sample may be carry-over from other donors' samples. The chain is built from TRBV6-4 and TRBJ2-1; TRBD2 agrees at 8 bases. This CDR3 is CATRESGRGNEQFF. The CDR3 bases are TGTGCCACCAGGGAGAGCGGGAGAGGTAATGAGCAGTTCTTC.